The 32 T cell receptor beta chains presented below share a single source sample, sequenced in a study of Tregs in tolerant kidney transplant recipients. TCRdb's copy holds only in-frame clones and misses some; the assay was immunoSEQ multiplex PCR. This listing includes roughly 48,000 clones. This specimen consisted of CD4+ T cells from blood, obtained before the transplant. These receptors were collected from a human donor who received a combined kidney and bone marrow transplant.

Of note for this clone: The CDR3 is cut off 3 residues early in the read; its end comes from the germline J gene. V is TRBV6-1 and J is TRBJ1-6; D gene ambiguous. Trimming removed 0 bases from V and 9 bases from J, with 12 bases in between. The CDR3 has 15 amino acids. The germline gives CDR1 MNHNS, CDR2 SASEGT. This chain's CDR3 is CASSEASIQFSPLHF. The part of the CDR3 DNA that was read is TGTGCCAGCAGTGAAGCATCCATTCAATTTTCACCC.

As concerns this clone: The read finishes 3 residues shy of the CDR3 end, and the germline J gene is used to complete it. The chain employs TRBV19 and TRBJ1-5, with D unclear. Germline values: CDR1 LNHDA, CDR2 SQIVND (reference sequence). This CDR3 comprises 14 residues. Trimming took 6 bases from V and 0 from J, leaving 9 bases between them. CDR3 amino acids: CASRRPDSNQPQHF. CDR3 bases read: TGTGCCAGTAGAAGGCCAGATAGCAATCAGCCC.

Concerning this clone itself: The sequence runs out 3 residues before the end of the CDR3; the remainder is reconstructed from the germline J gene. The chain combines TRBV5-1 with TRBJ1-6; tentative D call: TRBD1 (5 bases). CDR3 length: 17 amino acids. Germline V lookup: CDR1 SGHRS, CDR2 YFSETQ. Trimming stripped 3 bases from V and 7 bases from J, with 20 bases between. The part of the CDR3 DNA that was read is TGCGCCAGCAGCTCCTTCGGGACCCTAAGCGGGAATTCACCC. Its translation: CASSSFGTLSGNSP. The complete CDR3 sequence is CASSSFGTLSGNSPLHF.

Worth noting for this clone: The DNA ends 3 residues before the CDR3 does, and the rest of the CDR3 is filled in from the germline J gene. The chain employs TRBV7-8 and TRBJ2-7; tentatively, D is TRBD2 (5 bases). The V end lost 2 bases, the J end lost 2 bases, and 13 bases lay between the germline ends. Germline assignment: CDR1 SGHVS and CDR2 FQNEAQ. The CDR3 is made up of 15 amino acids. Incomplete CDR3 DNA: TGTGCCAGCAGCTTATATAGCGAGACAACCTACGAG. It translates to CASSLYSETTYE. Given in full, the CDR3 is CASSLYSETTYEQYF.

About this clone itself: The read stops 3 residues short of the end of the CDR3; the missing end is completed from the germline J gene. The chain joins TRBV29-1 to TRBJ2-7, with D perhaps matching TRBD1 (7 bases). V gave up 0 bases and J gave up 4 bases, with 16 bases separating them. The germline V gene has CDR1 SQVTM and CDR2 ANQGSEA. This CDR3 contains 15 residues. The CDR3 is CSVEDVQGGRYEQYF. CDR3 bases read: TGCAGCGTTGAAGATGTGCAGGGGGGTCGGTACGAG.

Comment on this clone: The DNA ends 3 residues before the CDR3 does, and the rest of the CDR3 is filled in from the germline J gene. The chain joins TRBV7-3 to TRBJ2-5, with D possibly TRBD2 on 6 matching bases. The V end was cut by 5 bases, the J end by 3 bases, with 10 bases between. The CDR3 contains 13 residues. Germline V lookup: CDR1 SGHTA, CDR2 FQGTGA. The chain's CDR3 is CASSRTTKETQYF. The CDR3 bases that were read are TGTGCCAGCAGCCGGACTACCAAAGAGACC. Looking up the rest from reference TRBV7-3 and TRBJ2-5 gives the full variable domain: GAGVSQTPSNKVTEKGKYVELRCDPISGHTALYWYRQSLGQGPEFLIYFQGTGAADDSGLPNDRFFAVRPEGSVSTLKIQRTERGDSAVYLCASSRTTKETQYFGPGTRLLVL.

On this clone: Read coverage stops 3 residues before the CDR3 terminus; the germline J gene supplies the remainder. The chain carries TRBV20-1 and TRBJ1-5; D gene unclear. There are 14 residues in the CDR3. Looked up from germline, CDR1 is DFQATT and CDR2 is SNEGSKA (reference sequence). Trimming took off 0 bases at V and 1 base at J, with 7 bases between the two ends. The chain's CDR3 is CSARDHRSNQPQHF. CDR3 DNA (partial): TGCAGTGCTAGAGATCACAGAAGCAATCAGCCC.

The DNA read from the CDR3 is TGCAGCGTTACCGGACAGAACTTTGCAGATACG. Its protein product is CSVTGQNFADT. The complete CDR3 reads CSVTGQNFADTQYF. The chain is built from TRBV29-1 and TRBJ2-3; a weak D match, TRBD1 (6 bases). The read halts 3 residues ahead of the CDR3 end, with the missing end drawn from the germline J gene. This CDR3 has 14 residues. CDR1 is SQVTM, CDR2 ANQGSEA, per germline. V dropped 5 bases and J dropped 4 bases, with 16 bases sitting between them.

With respect to this clone: The DNA ends 3 residues before the CDR3 does, and the rest of the CDR3 is filled in from the germline J gene. V usage is TRBV19 and J usage is TRBJ2-7, with unresolved D. The CDR3 is 14 residues long. Germline V lookup: CDR1 LNHDA, CDR2 SQIVND (reference sequence). The germline V and J ends were trimmed by 2 bases and 2 bases, with 10 bases remaining between them. This CDR3 is CASSIQSGTYEQYF. The CDR3 bases that were read are TGTGCCAGTAGTATACAGTCTGGTACCTACGAG.

Notes on this clone: The read stops 3 residues short of the end of the CDR3; the missing end is completed from the germline J gene. The chain combines TRBV29-1 with TRBJ1-4; D is possibly TRBD1 (6 bases). Per the germline V gene, CDR1 is SQVTM and CDR2 is ANQGSEA. The CDR3 is 12 amino acids. V gave up 6 bases and J gave up 6 bases, with 11 bases separating them. This chain's CDR3 is CSVRGGDEKLFF. The sequenced part of the CDR3 DNA is TGCAGCGTAAGGGGGGGTGATGAAAAA.

Worth noting for this clone: The read ends 3 residues before the CDR3 terminus; that terminus is restored from the germline J gene. The chain recombines TRBV2 with TRBJ2-1; D is perhaps TRBD1 (5 bases). V was trimmed by 5 bases and J by 6 bases, leaving 23 bases between them. CDR3 size: 17 residues. Germline-derived CDR1 and CDR2 are SNHLY and FYNNEI. The sequenced CDR3 bases are TGTGCCAGCAGTCCAGGCTTCGGATTAAAGGGGATCAATGAG. Translated: CASSPGFGLKGINE. The full-length CDR3 reads as CASSPGFGLKGINEQFF.

Of note for this clone: The CDR3 is cut off 3 residues early in the read; its end comes from the germline J gene. The rearrangement links TRBV7-3 to TRBJ2-3; 10 nucleotides line up with TRBD2. The V gene's germline CDR1 is SGHTA and CDR2 FQGTGA. The CDR3 totals 15 residues. V was pared by 4 bases and J by 6 bases, with 7 bases of the junction left unmatched. CDR3 protein: CASSSQREGWDTQYF. The CDR3 bases that were read are TGTGCCAGCAGCTCTCAGCGGGAGGGATGGGATACG.

Remarks on this clone: The CDR3 end is not reached by the read, which stops 3 residues before it; the germline J gene fills it in. The chain carries TRBV6-1 and TRBJ2-5; D remains ambiguous. The germline V gene has CDR1 MNHNS and CDR2 SASEGT. V gave up 0 bases and J gave up 6 bases, with 8 bases separating them. The CDR3 extends over 13 amino acids. CDR3 loop: CASSEAQVQTQYF. The CDR3 DNA, read in part, is TGTGCCAGCAGTGAAGCGCAGGTCCAGACC.

On this clone: Sequencing ends 3 residues short of the CDR3 end; the germline J gene provides the rest. The chain couples TRBV19 to TRBJ2-1; 9 bases align to TRBD2. V was pared by 5 bases and J by 0 bases, with 2 bases of the junction left unmatched. The germline V gene encodes CDR1 LNHDA and CDR2 SQIVND (reference sequence). The CDR3 runs 15 residues. Here the CDR3 reads CASSVSGSSYNEQFF. The sequenced part of the CDR3 DNA is TGTGCCAGTAGTGTTAGCGGGAGCTCCTACAATGAG.

Remarks on this clone: Coverage ceases 3 residues before the CDR3 finishes, and the germline J gene fills in the end. V is TRBV19 and J is TRBJ1-2; D unresolved. V was trimmed by 3 bases and J by 6 bases, leaving 14 bases between them. CDR1 is LNHDA, CDR2 SQIVND, per germline (reference sequence). This CDR3 is 14 amino acids long. Incomplete CDR3 DNA: TGTGCCAGTAGTATGGCAGGCAGGTTACATGGC. This translates into CASSMAGRLHG. The entire CDR3 protein reads CASSMAGRLHGYTF.

Comment on this clone: The observed sequence ends 3 residues before the CDR3 terminus, with the missing tail filled in from the germline J gene. The chain uses TRBV7-2 and TRBJ1-2, with no clear D. V was shortened by 3 bases and J by 0 bases, with 11 bases between the two germline ends. There are 15 residues in the CDR3. The germline V gene has CDR1 SGHTA and CDR2 FQGNSA. CDR3 DNA, as far as it was read: TGTGCCAGCAGCTTTTTTCAGGTGGCTAACTATGGC. Its translation is CASSFFQVANYG. The whole CDR3 protein reads CASSFFQVANYGYTF.

To note about this clone: The read ends 3 residues shy of where the CDR3 ends; the end is completed using the germline J gene. This sequence joins TRBV5-1 and TRBJ2-3, with D uncertain. This CDR3 contains 15 residues. V shed 0 bases and J shed 0 bases, with 8 bases lying between them. Germline V gives CDR1 SGHRS, CDR2 YFSETQ. The sequenced part of the CDR3 DNA is TGCGCCAGCAGCTTGGGGCACCCTAGCACAGATACG. This translates into CASSLGHPSTDT. Given in full, the CDR3 is CASSLGHPSTDTQYF.

Details on this clone: The sequence runs out 3 residues before the end of the CDR3; the remainder is reconstructed from the germline J gene. The chain has TRBV18 and TRBJ2-1; D remains ambiguous. This CDR3 is built from 11 residues. In germline, CDR1 is KGHSH, CDR2 LQKENI. Deletions cut 5 bases from V and 7 bases from J, with 6 bases between. CDR3 bases read: TGTGCCAGCTCAAAAGGGAATGAG. As protein: CASSKGNE. The complete CDR3 protein is CASSKGNEQFF.

As concerns this clone: The read comes to an end 3 residues before the CDR3 does, leaving the germline J gene to fill in the end. The chain links TRBV30 to TRBJ2-1, with 7 bases lining up with TRBD2. The CDR3 has 13 amino acids. CDR1 and CDR2 from the germline V gene are GTSNPN and SVGIG (reference sequence). V lost 2 bases and J lost 3; bases outside the gene matches: 1. The sequenced part of the CDR3 DNA is TGTGCCTGGAGTCGGGGGGACTACAATGAG. Encoded protein: CAWSRGDYNE. The complete CDR3 sequence is CAWSRGDYNEQFF. The whole variable domain, remainder taken from reference TRBV30 and TRBJ2-1, is SQTIHQWPATLVQPVGSPLSLECTVEGTSNPNLYWYRQAAGRGLQLLFYSVGIGQISSEVPQNLSASRPQDRQFILSSKKLLLSDSGFYLCAWSRGDYNEQFFGPGTRLTVL.

CDR3 protein: CASDPGQIYEQYF. The DNA read from the CDR3 is TGTGCCAGCGACCCGGGACAGATCTACGAG. V gene TRBV2 combines with J gene TRBJ2-7; 7 positions agree with TRBD1. The read is 3 residues too short to cover the CDR3 end, so that end is filled in from the germline J gene. CDR1 and CDR2 (germline): SNHLY, FYNNEI. V shed 8 bases and J 3 bases; nucleotides not matched to a gene: 7. The CDR3 has 13 residues.

Remarks on this clone: The read finishes 3 residues shy of the CDR3 end, and the germline J gene is used to complete it. The chain links TRBV5-1 to TRBJ2-7; TRBD1 agrees at 9 bases. The CDR3 extends over 14 amino acids. Germline trimming cut 3 bases from V and 6 bases from J; bases unmatched to any gene: 7. Germline CDR1 and CDR2: SGHRS and YFSETQ. CDR3 bases read: TGCGCCAGCAGCTCCGGGACAGGGTTGGTCGAG. This codes for CASSSGTGLVE. The full CDR3 is CASSSGTGLVEQYF.

Remarks on this clone: With the read ending 3 residues before the CDR3 end, the germline J gene is used to fill in that end. This sequence joins TRBV5-1 and TRBJ1-2, with 9 bases matching TRBD1. The CDR3 length is 13 residues. Germline CDR1 reads SGHRS; CDR2 reads YFSETQ. The V segment lost 6 bases and the J segment 6 bases; nucleotides outside the gene matches: 6. The CDR3 is CASTLGQGNGYTF. The CDR3 DNA, read in part, is TGCGCCAGCACCCTGGGACAGGGTAATGGC. The full variable domain, rest sourced from reference TRBV5-1 and TRBJ1-2, is KAGVTQTPRYLIKTRGQQVTLSCSPISGHRSVSWYQQTPGQGLQFLFEYFSETQRNKGNFPGRFSGRQFSNSRSEMNVSTLELGDSALYLCASTLGQGNGYTFGSGTRLTVV.

Points on this clone: The observed sequence ends 3 residues before the CDR3 terminus, with the missing tail filled in from the germline J gene. The rearrangement joins TRBV7-2 to TRBJ1-4; 10 nucleotides line up with TRBD1. CDR3 length: 15 residues. Germline CDR1 and CDR2: SGHTA and FQGNSA. V was clipped by 5 bases and J by 4 bases; unmatched bases: 4. The CDR3 loop reads CASSRGTGVNEKLFF. Incomplete CDR3 DNA: TGTGCCAGCAGCAGAGGGACAGGGGTTAATGAAAAA.

As concerns this clone: Coverage ceases 3 residues before the CDR3 finishes, and the germline J gene fills in the end. The V gene is TRBV19, the J gene TRBJ1-2; 9 bases match TRBD1. CDR3 length equals 13 residues. V shed 11 bases, J shed 4 bases, and the junction held 8 bases outside the gene matches. Per the germline V gene, CDR1 is LNHDA and CDR2 is SQIVND (reference sequence). CDR3 protein: CASADRGPYGYTF. The covered CDR3 bases are TGTGCCTCGGCGGACAGGGGCCCCTATGGC.

In regard to this clone: The read terminates 3 residues ahead of where the CDR3 ends, so the germline J gene completes it. The chain carries TRBV10-2 and TRBJ2-7; D gene unclear. The CDR3 loop spans 13 amino acids. Germline V gives CDR1 WSHSY, CDR2 SAAADI. V was clipped by 3 bases and J by 3 bases, with 9 bases between them. The part of the CDR3 DNA that was read is TGCGCCAGCAGTGAAAACACCAACTACGAG. Protein sequence: CASSENTNYE. The whole CDR3 sequence reads CASSENTNYEQYF.

Comments on this clone: The read ends 3 residues early relative to the CDR3; the germline J gene fills the gap. V gene TRBV5-6 combines with J gene TRBJ2-7; TRBD1 matches at 9 bases. Per the germline V gene, CDR1 is SGHDT and CDR2 is YYEEEE. The CDR3 covers 15 residues. V dropped 2 bases and J dropped 5; count of bases not matched to a gene: 8. The chain's CDR3 is CASSFGTGRVDEQYF. Partial CDR3 DNA: TGTGCCAGCAGCTTCGGGACAGGGCGAGTCGACGAG.

In the case of this clone: The read gets to within 3 residues of the CDR3 end, and the germline J gene fills in the rest. The chain carries TRBV30 and TRBJ2-7; maybe TRBD1 (6 bases). This CDR3 is 14 amino acids long. Trimming shortened V by 0 bases and J by 3 bases, and 12 bases separated the two germline ends. Germline CDR1 reads GTSNPN; CDR2 reads SVGIG (reference sequence). CDR3 DNA (partial): TGTGCCTGGAGTGTGTTGCACAGGGTCTACGAG. Translating it yields CAWSVLHRVYE. The entire CDR3 sequence reads CAWSVLHRVYEQYF.

Details on this clone: The CDR3 end falls 3 residues outside the read, so it is completed with the germline J gene. The chain links TRBV29-1 to TRBJ2-7; 9 bases fit TRBD2. Trimming took 5 bases from V and 5 from J; bases not matched to a gene: 7. Germline V gives CDR1 SQVTM, CDR2 ANQGSEA. This CDR3 contains 13 residues. Here the CDR3 reads CSVPGTSLNEQYF. The sequenced CDR3 bases are TGCAGCGTTCCCGGGACTAGCTTAAACGAG.

Worth noting for this clone: The read finishes 3 residues shy of the CDR3 end, and the germline J gene is used to complete it. The chain employs TRBV19 and TRBJ1-5; D is uncertain. Trimming removed 2 bases at V and 3 bases at J, with 5 bases between. The CDR3 covers 13 residues. In germline, CDR1 is LNHDA, CDR2 SQIVND (reference sequence). CDR3 region: CASSIQDNQPQHF. The CDR3 bases that were read are TGTGCCAGTAGTATACAGGACAATCAGCCC.

Points on this clone: With the read ending 3 residues before the CDR3 end, the germline J gene is used to fill in that end. This chain connects TRBV19 to TRBJ2-3, with D perhaps matching TRBD2 (6 bases). This CDR3 comprises 13 residues. Germline values: CDR1 LNHDA, CDR2 SQIVND (reference sequence). With 7 bases removed from V and 1 base from J, the gap between germline ends came to 9 bases. CDR3 sequence: CASKSSGTDTQYF. CDR3 DNA (partial): TGTGCCAGTAAGTCTAGCGGCACAGATACG.

Remarks on this clone: The read terminates 3 residues before the CDR3 end, so the remaining end is supplied by the germline J gene. The chain combines TRBV7-2 with TRBJ2-7, with D unresolved. Trimming left V 3 bases short and J 4 bases short, with 16 bases between. Germline V gene sequence: CDR1 SGHTA, CDR2 FQGNSA. The CDR3 is made up of 15 amino acids. CDR3 bases read: TGTGCCAGCAGCTTTGGTCAGTCTTTTGCTTACGAG. This gives the protein CASSFGQSFAYE. In full, the CDR3 reads CASSFGQSFAYEQYF.

As concerns this clone: The read comes to an end 3 residues before the CDR3 does, leaving the germline J gene to fill in the end. The chain joins TRBV18 to TRBJ1-5; tentative D call: TRBD1 (6 bases). V lost 6 bases and J 0 bases, leaving 12 bases between the germline ends. The CDR3 runs to 15 residues. Germline V gives CDR1 KGHSH, CDR2 LQKENI. The CDR3 bases that were read are TGTGCCAGCTCGTCCCGGACAGATAGCAATCAGCCC. Translating gives CASSSRTDSNQP. From start to end, the CDR3 is CASSSRTDSNQPQHF.